Listed below are T cell receptor beta chains from one sample, sequenced in a study of regulatory T cells in long-lasting Graves disease. TCRdb passed the multiplex PCR reads through MiXCR, listing each CDR3 protein once. The repertoire holds a few hundred thousand distinct CDR3 sequences, with approximately 10% as singletons. The sample was also reused in another study, on T cells in Graves' hyperthyroidism and ophthalmopathy.

The sample consisted of peripheral blood mononuclear cells (PBMCs), taken at new diagnosis, from a patient treated with antithyroid drugs. These receptors were obtained from a woman aged 18-35 years with Graves disease. The CDR3 runs from the conserved cysteine through the conserved F or W. Each record gives: CDR3 length, D gene, J gene, V gene, CDR3 protein. D genes are given only for firm matches.

>15|TRBD1|TRBJ1-5|TRBV24-1
CATSEAGGSNQPQHF
>15|-|TRBJ2-2|TRBV5-6
CASSFLGANTGELFF
>14|TRBD1|TRBJ1-5|TRBV12-5
CARGLDRGNQPQHF
>16|TRBD1|TRBJ2-1|TRBV15
CATRGTGGETRNEQFF
>18|-|TRBJ2-5|TRBV19
CASSQTRQGKYVRETQYF
>17|-|TRBJ2-3|TRBV4-1
CASSQAFRQAGTDTQYF
>14|-|TRBJ1-2|TRBV3-2
CASSHSTGVYGYTF
>15|TRBD1|TRBJ1-5|TRBV5-1
CASSLGGQGDQPQHF
>18|TRBD1|TRBJ1-5|TRBV2
CASSSLGGGVKSNQPQHF
>14|TRBD1|TRBJ1-1|TRBV27
CASNHYRGEAEAFF
>13|-|TRBJ1-1|TRBV12-3/TRBV12-4
CASSFIRTGPAFF
>14|-|TRBJ2-7|TRBV3-1
CASSQSQGRYEQYF
>15|-|TRBJ1-2|TRBV5-5
CASSSLTGRDYGYTF
>15|TRBD2|TRBJ2-1|TRBV3-1
CASSLAGGRDTEQFF
>14|-|TRBJ1-1|TRBV7-3
CASSLGGKNTEAFF
>13|-|TRBJ1-1|TRBV6-2/TRBV6-3
CASSYSNAREAFF
>13|-|TRBJ1-1|TRBV5-8
CASSLVVGIEAFF
>15|-|TRBJ2-2|TRBV6-4
CASSIRGGETGELFF
>12|-|TRBJ1-1|TRBV20-1
CSASQAGAEAFF
>15|-|TRBJ2-1|TRBV6-2/TRBV6-3
CASSYRGGGPNEQFF
>16|-|TRBJ2-1|TRBV27
CASARDGGLTYNEQFF
>14|-|TRBJ1-6|TRBV6-5
CASSYRGSNSPLHF
>16|TRBD1|TRBJ1-2|TRBV7-9
CASSPWDRESLYGYTF
>12|-|TRBJ2-1|TRBV20-1
CSARPRRNEQFF
>15|-|TRBJ1-1|TRBV11-2
CASSLEVVRNTEAFF
>15|-|TRBJ2-3|TRBV20-1
CSPKEKRPGTDTQYF
>14|TRBD1|TRBJ1-1|TRBV6-1
CASSSTGRGTEAFF
>17|TRBD1|TRBJ1-4|TRBV9
CASSVGQGYRANEKLFF
>15|-|TRBJ2-3|TRBV3-1
CASSHIAGSTDTQYF
>15|-|TRBJ1-2|TRBV19
CASSIVFPRDYGYTF
>17|TRBD1|TRBJ2-5|TRBV6-5
CASSYSLLQGNQETQYF
>16|TRBD1|TRBJ1-1|TRBV6-2/TRBV6-3
CASSYSWDSQNTEAFF
>12|-|TRBJ1-2|TRBV28
CASSNGSPGYTF
>14|-|TRBJ2-1|TRBV2
CASCAVHTYNEQFF
>11|-|TRBJ2-7|TRBV6-2/TRBV6-3
CAVGTTYEQYF
>12|-|TRBJ2-5|TRBV28
CASGQTQETQYF
>15|-|TRBJ1-2|TRBV6-2/TRBV6-3
CASSYSGNPYYGYTF
>14|-|TRBJ2-3|TRBV11-1
CASSLAPSTDTQYF
>15|-|TRBJ2-3|TRBV12-3/TRBV12-4
CASSLKGPSTDTQYF
>12|-|TRBJ1-2|TRBV13
CASSLPGFGYTF
>17|TRBD2|TRBJ2-2|TRBV4-1
CASSHVRGGAGTGELFF
>15|-|TRBJ1-3|TRBV5-4
CASSFFAGRGNTIYF
>17|TRBD1|TRBJ1-2|TRBV9
CASSVDGTGRTYGGYTF
>13|-|TRBJ1-2|TRBV7-6
CASSPNPSYGYTF